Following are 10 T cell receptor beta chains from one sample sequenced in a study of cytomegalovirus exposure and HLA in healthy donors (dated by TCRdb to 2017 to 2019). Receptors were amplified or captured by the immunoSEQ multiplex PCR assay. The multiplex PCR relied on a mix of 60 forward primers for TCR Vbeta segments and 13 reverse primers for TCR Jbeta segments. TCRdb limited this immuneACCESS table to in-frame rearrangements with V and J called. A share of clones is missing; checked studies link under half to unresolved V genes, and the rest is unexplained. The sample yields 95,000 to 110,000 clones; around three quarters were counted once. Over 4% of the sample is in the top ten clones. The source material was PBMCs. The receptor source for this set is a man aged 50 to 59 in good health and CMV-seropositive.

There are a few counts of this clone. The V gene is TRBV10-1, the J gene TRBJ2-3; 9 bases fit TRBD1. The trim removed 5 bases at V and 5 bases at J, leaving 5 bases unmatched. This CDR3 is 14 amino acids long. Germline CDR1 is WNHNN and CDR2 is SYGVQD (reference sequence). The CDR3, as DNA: TGCGCCAGCAGTAAGGGGACAGGGATAGATACGCAGTATTTT. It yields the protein CASSKGTGIDTQYF.

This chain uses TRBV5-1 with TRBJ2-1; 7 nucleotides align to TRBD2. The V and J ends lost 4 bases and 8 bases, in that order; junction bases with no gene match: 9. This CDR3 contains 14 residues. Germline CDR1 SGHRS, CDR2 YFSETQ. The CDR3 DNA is TGCGCCAGCAGCCCCGCAGCGGGACGGGATGAGCAGTTCTTC. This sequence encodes CASSPAAGRDEQFF.

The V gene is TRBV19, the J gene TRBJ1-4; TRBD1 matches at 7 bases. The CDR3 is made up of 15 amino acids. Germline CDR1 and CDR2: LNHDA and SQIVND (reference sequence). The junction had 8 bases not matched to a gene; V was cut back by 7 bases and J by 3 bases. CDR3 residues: CASNNRDSSNEKLFF. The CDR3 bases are TGTGCCAGTAATAACAGGGACAGTTCTAATGAAAAACTGTTTTTT.

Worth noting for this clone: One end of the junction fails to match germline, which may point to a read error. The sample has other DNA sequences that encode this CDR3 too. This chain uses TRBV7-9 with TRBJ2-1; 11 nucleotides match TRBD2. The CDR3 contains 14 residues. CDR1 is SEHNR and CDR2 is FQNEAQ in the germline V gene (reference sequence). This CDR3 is CASSLAGGSNEQFF. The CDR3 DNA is TGTGCCAGCAGCCTAGCGGGAGGTTCCAATGAGCAGTTCTTC.

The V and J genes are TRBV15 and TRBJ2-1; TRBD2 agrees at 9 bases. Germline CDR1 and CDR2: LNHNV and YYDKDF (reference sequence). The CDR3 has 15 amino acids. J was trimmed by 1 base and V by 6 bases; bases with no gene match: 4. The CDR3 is CATSIAGDSYNEQFF. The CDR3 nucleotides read TGTGCCACCAGTATAGCGGGAGATTCCTACAATGAGCAGTTCTTC.

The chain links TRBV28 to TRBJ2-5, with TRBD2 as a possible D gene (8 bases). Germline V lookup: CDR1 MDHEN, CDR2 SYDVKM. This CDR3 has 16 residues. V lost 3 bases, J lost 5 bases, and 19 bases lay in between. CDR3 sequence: CASSFLGLGGMETQYF. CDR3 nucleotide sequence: TGTGCCAGCAGTTTTCTGGGACTAGGGGGCATGGAGACCCAGTACTTC.

The CDR3 here is CAWSEGPYEQYF. The CDR3 DNA sequence: TGTGCCTGGAGTGAGGGGCCCTACGAGCAGTACTTC. The J gene is TRBJ2-5, the V gene TRBV30, with D possibly matching TRBD1 (5 bases). The DNA matches TRBJ2-7 better at its end, which makes the J call doubtful. Looked up from germline, CDR1 is GTSNPN and CDR2 is SVGIG (reference sequence). The CDR3 extends over 12 amino acids.

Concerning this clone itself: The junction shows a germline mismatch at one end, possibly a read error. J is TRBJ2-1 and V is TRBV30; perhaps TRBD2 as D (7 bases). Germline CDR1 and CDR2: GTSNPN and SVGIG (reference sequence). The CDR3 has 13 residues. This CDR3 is CAWSIQGEGGRIF. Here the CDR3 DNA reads TGTGCCTGGAGTATCCAGGGCGAGGGGGGGCGGATCTTC.

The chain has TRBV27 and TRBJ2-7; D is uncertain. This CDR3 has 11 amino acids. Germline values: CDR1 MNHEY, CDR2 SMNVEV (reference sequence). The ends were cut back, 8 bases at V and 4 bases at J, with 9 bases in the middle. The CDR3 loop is CASGTNYEQYF. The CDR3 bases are TGTGCCAGCGGCACAAATTACGAGCAGTACTTC.

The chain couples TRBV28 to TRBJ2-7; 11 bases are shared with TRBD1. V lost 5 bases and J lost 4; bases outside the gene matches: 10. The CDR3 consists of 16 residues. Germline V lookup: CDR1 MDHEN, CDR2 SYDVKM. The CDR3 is CASSDLGTGGRYEQYF. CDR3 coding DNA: TGTGCCAGCAGTGACCTCGGGACAGGGGGTAGATACGAGCAGTACTTC. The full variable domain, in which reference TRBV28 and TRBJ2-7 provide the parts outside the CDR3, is DVKVTQSSRYLVKRTGEKVFLECVQDMDHENMFWYRQDPGLGLRLIYFSYDVKMKEKGDIPEGYSVSREKKERFSLILESASTNQTSMYLCASSDLGTGGRYEQYFGPGTRLTVT.